This T cell receptor beta chain emerged from a study of breast tumors, draining lymph nodes, adjacent tissues. This CDR3 comprises 19 residues. J was trimmed by 0 bases and V by 4 bases; bases with no gene match: 12. Germline V CDR1 and CDR2: SGHNT, YYREEE (reference sequence). The lymph nodes were axillary draining lymph nodes from breast cancer patients. TCRdb called the multiplex PCR reads again in MiXCR, with one record for every CDR3 protein. The sample yields approximately 88,000 distinct CDR3 sequences, about 27% seen once. The sequence was collected from a female donor with breast cancer. Some clones in this sample may be carry-over from other donors' samples. The specimen was axillary lymph node tissue. The V call is TRBV5-4, the J call TRBJ2-6; 8 bases fit TRBD2. Here the CDR3 reads CASSSLREALISGANVLTF. CDR3 nucleotides: TGTGCCAGCAGCAGTTTGCGGGAGGCCCTTATCTCTGGGGCCAACGTCCTGACTTTC. Using reference TRBV5-4 and TRBJ2-6 for the parts outside the CDR3, the full variable domain is ETGVTQSPTHLIKTRGQQVTLRCSSQSGHNTVSWYQQALGQGPQFIFQYYREEENGRGNFPPRFSGLQFPNYSSELNVNALELDDSALYLCASSSLREALISGANVLTFGAGSRLTVL.